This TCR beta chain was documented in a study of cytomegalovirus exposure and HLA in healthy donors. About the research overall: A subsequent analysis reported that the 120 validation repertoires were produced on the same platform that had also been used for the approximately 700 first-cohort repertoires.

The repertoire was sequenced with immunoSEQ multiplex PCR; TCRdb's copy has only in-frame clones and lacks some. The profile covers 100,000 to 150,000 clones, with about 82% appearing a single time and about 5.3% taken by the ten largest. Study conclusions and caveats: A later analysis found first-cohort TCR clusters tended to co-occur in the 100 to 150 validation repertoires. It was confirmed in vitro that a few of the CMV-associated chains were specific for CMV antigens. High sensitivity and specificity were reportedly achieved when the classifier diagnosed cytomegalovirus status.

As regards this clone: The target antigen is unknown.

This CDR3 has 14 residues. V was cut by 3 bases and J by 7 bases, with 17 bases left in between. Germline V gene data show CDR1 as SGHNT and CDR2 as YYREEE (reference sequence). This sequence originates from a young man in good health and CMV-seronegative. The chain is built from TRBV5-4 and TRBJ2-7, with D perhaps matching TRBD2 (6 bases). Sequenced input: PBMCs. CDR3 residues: CASSSRDLPREQYF. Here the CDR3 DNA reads TGTGCCAGCAGCTCCCGGGACTTACCTAGGGAGCAGTACTTC.